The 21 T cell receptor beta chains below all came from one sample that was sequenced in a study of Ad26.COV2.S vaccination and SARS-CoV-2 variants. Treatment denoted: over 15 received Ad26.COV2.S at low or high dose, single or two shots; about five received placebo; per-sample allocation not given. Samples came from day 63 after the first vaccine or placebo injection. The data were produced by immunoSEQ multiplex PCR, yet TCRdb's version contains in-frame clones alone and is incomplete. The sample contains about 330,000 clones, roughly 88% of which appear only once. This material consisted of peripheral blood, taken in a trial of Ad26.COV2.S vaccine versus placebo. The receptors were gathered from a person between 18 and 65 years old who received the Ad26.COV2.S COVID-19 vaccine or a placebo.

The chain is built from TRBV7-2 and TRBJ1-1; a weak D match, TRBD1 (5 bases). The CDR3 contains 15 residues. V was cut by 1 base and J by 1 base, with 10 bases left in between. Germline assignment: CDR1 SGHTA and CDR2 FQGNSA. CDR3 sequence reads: CASSLEGLANTEAFF. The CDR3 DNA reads TGTGCCAGCAGCTTAGAGGGACTTGCGAACACTGAAGCTTTCTTT.

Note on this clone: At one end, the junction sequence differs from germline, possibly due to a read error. CDR3 protein: CASSFGAEIRYF. The CDR3 nucleotides are TGTGCCAGCAGTTTTGGGGCTGAGATCAGGTATTTT. The chain uses TRBV6-2 or TRBV6-3 and TRBJ1-5, with a tentative D call TRBD1 (5 bases). In germline, CDR1 is MNHEY, CDR2 SVGEGT. CDR3 size: 12 residues.

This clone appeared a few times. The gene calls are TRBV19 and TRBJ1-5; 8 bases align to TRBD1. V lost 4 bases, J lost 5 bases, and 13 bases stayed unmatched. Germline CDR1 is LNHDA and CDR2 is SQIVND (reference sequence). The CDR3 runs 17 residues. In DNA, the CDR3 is TGTGCCAGTAGTAGGCAGGGGGCGCGCATTTCGGATCAGCCCCAGCATTTT. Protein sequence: CASSRQGARISDQPQHF.

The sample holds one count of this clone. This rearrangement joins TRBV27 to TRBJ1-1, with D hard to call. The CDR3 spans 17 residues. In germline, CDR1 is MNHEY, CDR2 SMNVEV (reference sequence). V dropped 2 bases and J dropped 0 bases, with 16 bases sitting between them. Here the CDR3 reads CASSLNRPTGLNTEAFF. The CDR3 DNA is TGTGCCAGCAGTTTAAACAGACCCACCGGCCTGAACACTGAAGCTTTCTTT.

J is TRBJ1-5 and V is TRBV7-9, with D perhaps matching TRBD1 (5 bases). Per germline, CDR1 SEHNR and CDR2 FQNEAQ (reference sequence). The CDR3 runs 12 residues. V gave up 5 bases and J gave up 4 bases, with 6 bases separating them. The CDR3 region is CASSRGNQPQHF. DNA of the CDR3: TGTGCCAGCAGCCGGGGGAATCAGCCCCAGCATTTT.

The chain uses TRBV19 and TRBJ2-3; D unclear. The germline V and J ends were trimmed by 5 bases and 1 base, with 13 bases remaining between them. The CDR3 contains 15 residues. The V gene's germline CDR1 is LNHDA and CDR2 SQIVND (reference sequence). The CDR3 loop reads CASSLRALGTDTQYF. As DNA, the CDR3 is TGTGCCAGTAGTCTTCGGGCCCTAGGCACAGATACGCAGTATTTT. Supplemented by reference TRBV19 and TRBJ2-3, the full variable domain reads DGGITQSPKYLFRKEGQNVTLSCEQNLNHDAMYWYRQDPGQGLRLIYYSQIVNDFQKGDIAEGYSVSREKKESFPLTVTSAQKNPTAFYLCASSLRALGTDTQYFGPGTRLTVL.

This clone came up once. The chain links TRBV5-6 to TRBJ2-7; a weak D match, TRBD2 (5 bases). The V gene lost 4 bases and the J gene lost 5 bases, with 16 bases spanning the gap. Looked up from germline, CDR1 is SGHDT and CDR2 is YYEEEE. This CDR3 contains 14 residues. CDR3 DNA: TGTGCCAGCAGCCTAGAGAGAGGGCCCCACGAGCAGTACGTC. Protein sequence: CASSLERGPHEQYV.

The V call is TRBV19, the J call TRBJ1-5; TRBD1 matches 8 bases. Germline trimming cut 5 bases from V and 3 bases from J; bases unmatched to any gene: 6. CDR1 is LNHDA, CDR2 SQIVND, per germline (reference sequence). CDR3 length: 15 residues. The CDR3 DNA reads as TGTGCCAGTAGTTACCGGGACAGGAACAATCAGCCCCAGCATTTT. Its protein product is CASSYRDRNNQPQHF.

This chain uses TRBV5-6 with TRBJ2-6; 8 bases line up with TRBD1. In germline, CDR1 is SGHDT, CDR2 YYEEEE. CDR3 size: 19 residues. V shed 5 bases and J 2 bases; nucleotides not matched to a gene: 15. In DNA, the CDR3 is TGTGCCAGCAGATCGCGGACAGGGAATTTTCTAGCTGGGGCCAACGTCCTGACTTTC. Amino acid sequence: CASRSRTGNFLAGANVLTF.

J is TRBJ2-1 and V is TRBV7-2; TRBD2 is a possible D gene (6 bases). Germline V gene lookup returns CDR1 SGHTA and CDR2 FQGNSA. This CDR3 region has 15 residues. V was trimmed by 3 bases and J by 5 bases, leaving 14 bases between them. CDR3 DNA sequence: TGTGCCAGCAGCTTTATAGCGGTCCTTAACAATGAGCAGTTCTTC. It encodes CASSFIAVLNNEQFF. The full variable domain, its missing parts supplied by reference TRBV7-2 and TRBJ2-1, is GAGVSQSPSNKVTEKGKDVELRCDPISGHTALYWYRQSLGQGLEFLIYFQGNSAPDKSGLPSDRFSAERTGGSVSTLTIQRTQQEDSAVYLCASSFIAVLNNEQFFGPGTRLTVL.

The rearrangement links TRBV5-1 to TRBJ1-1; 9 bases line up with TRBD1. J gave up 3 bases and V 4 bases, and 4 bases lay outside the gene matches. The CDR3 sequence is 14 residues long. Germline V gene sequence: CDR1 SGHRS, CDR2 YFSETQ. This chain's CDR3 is CASSTGTGYTEAFF. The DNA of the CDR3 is TGCGCCAGCAGCACCGGGACAGGGTACACTGAAGCTTTCTTT.

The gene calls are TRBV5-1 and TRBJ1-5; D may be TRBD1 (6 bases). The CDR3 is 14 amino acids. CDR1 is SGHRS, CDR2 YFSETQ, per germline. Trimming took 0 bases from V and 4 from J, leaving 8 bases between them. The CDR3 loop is CASSLGTENQPQHF. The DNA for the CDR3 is TGCGCCAGCAGCTTGGGGACAGAGAATCAGCCCCAGCATTTT.

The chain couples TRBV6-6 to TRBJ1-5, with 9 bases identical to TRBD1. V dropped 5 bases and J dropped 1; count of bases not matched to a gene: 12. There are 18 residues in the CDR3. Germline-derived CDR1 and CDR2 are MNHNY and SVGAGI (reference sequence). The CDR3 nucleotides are TGTGCCAGCAGTCGGGCGGACAGGGGTCAGGGGAGCAATCAGCCCCAGCATTTT. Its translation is CASSRADRGQGSNQPQHF.

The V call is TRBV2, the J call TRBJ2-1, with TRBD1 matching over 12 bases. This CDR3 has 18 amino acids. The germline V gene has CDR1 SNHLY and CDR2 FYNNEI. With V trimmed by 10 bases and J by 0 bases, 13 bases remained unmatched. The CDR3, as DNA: TGTGCCAACCAAGCCGGGACAGGGGGCTTTATCTCCTACAATGAGCAGTTCTTC. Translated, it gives CANQAGTGGFISYNEQFF.

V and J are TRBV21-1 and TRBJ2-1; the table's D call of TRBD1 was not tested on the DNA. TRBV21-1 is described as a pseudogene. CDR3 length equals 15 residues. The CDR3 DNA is TGTGCCAGCAGCCCTGAAGGGGAACATGGCAATGAGCAGTTCTTC. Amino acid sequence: CASSPEGEHGNEQFF.

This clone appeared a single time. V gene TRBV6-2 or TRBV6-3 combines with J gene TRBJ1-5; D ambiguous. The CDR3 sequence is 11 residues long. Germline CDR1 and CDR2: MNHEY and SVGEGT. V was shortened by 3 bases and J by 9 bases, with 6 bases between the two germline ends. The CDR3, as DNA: TGTGCCAGCAGTTATGGTGGGCCCCAGCATTTT. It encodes CASSYGGPQHF.

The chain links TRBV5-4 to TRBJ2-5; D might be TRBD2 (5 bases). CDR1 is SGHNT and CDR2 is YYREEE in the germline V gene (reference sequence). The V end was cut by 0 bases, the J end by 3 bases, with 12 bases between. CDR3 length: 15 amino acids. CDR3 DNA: TGTGCCAGCAGCTTGGGGGTCGGGGTGAAAGAGACCCAGTACTTC. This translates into CASSLGVGVKETQYF.

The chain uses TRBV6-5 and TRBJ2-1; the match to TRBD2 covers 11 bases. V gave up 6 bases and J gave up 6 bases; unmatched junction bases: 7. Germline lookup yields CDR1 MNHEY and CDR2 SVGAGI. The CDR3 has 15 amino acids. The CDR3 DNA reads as TGTGCCAGCAGGGCGGGACTAGCGGACCTCAATGAGCAGTTCTTC. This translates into CASRAGLADLNEQFF.

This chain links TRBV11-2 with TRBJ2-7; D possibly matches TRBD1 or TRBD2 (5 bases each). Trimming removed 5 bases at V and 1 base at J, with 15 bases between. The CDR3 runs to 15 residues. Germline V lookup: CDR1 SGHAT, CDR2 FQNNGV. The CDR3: CASSLPWDGSYEQYV. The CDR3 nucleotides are TGTGCCAGCAGCCTCCCCTGGGACGGATCCTACGAGCAGTACGTC.

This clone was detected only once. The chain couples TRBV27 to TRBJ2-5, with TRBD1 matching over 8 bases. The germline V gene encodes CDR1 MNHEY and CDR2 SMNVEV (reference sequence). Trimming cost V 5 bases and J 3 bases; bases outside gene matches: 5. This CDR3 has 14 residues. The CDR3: CASSLQGAEETQYF. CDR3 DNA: TGTGCCAGCAGTCTCCAGGGGGCTGAAGAGACCCAGTACTTC.

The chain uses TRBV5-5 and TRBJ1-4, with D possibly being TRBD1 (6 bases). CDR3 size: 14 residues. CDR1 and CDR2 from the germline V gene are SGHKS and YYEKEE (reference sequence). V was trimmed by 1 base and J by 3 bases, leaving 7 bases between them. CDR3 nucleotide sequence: TGTGCCAGCAGCTTGTGGACAGCTAATGAAAAACTGTTTTTT. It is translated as CASSLWTANEKLFF.